Below are 6 T cell receptor beta chains sequenced from a single sample in a study of T cells in localized non-small cell lung cancer. The repertoire was sequenced with immunoSEQ multiplex PCR; TCRdb's copy has only in-frame clones and lacks some. The sample holds some 51,000 clones, 86% seen once. The input for sequencing was peripheral blood, taken before any cancer treatment. The source of these receptors is a woman aged 35-70 years with stage I lung adenocarcinoma.

The rearrangement links TRBV21-1 to TRBJ2-7; TRBD1, the table's D call, lacks a check against the DNA. TRBV21-1 is noted as a pseudogene. CDR3 length: 15 residues. The CDR3 bases are TGTGCCAGCATCCCGAGGGGGACAGAACGCGACGAGCAGTACTTC. As protein: CASIPRGTERDEQYF.

This chain uses TRBV5-1 with TRBJ1-6, with TRBD1 matching over 7 bases. V was clipped by 2 bases and J by 6 bases; unmatched bases: 8. The CDR3 has 16 residues. Germline lookup yields CDR1 SGHRS and CDR2 YFSETQ. Here the CDR3 reads CASSFNGGGRNSPLHF. The CDR3 DNA reads as TGCGCCAGCAGCTTTAATGGAGGGGGCCGTAATTCACCCCTCCACTTT.

This clone was observed a few times. Written as DNA, the CDR3 is TGTGCCAGCAGCCAAGATGGGCACTCACCCCTCCACTTT. This gives the protein CASSQDGHSPLHF. The chain combines TRBV14 with TRBJ1-6; D uncertain. This CDR3 is 13 amino acids long. Germline V gene lookup returns CDR1 SGHDN and CDR2 FVKESK. The germline V and J ends were trimmed by 0 bases and 10 bases, with 7 bases remaining between them.

This clone was observed a few times. J is TRBJ2-5 and V is TRBV2; 7 nucleotides line up with TRBD2. Germline assignment: CDR1 SNHLY and CDR2 FYNNEI. V was clipped by 5 bases and J by 5 bases; unmatched bases: 11. The length of the CDR3 is 15 residues. The CDR3 sequence: CASSLSRGEQETQYF. CDR3 sequence (DNA): TGTGCCAGCAGTTTGTCTCGGGGGGAGCAGGAGACCCAGTACTTC.

This chain links TRBV7-2 with TRBJ2-1, with D possibly being TRBD1 or TRBD2 (5 bases each). The CDR3 consists of 13 residues. CDR1 and CDR2 from the germline V gene are SGHTA and FQGNSA. Trimming left V 3 bases short and J 12 bases short, with 15 bases between. The CDR3 loop is CASSFEGTGTQFF. The DNA for the CDR3 is TGTGCCAGCAGCTTTGAGGGGACCGGGACGCAGTTCTTC.

This clone was seen a single time. V usage is TRBV7-2 and J usage is TRBJ2-7, with TRBD2 matching 7 bases. The CDR3 runs 14 residues. With 5 bases clipped from V and 6 bases from J, the junction kept 10 bases outside the gene matches. CDR1 is SGHTA and CDR2 is FQGNSA in the germline V gene. CDR3 coding DNA: TGTGCCAGCAGCCCGTTAGCGGGCTGGGGCGAGCAGTACTTC. This encodes CASSPLAGWGEQYF.